This T cell receptor (beta chain) was obtained from a study of blood T cell repertoires in COVID-19. Study background: Acute and convalescent COVID-19 specimens originated in the United States, Italy and Spain. T cells, B-cell-depleted T cells, or PBMCs provided the cDNA or gDNA that served as material.

The CDR3 totals 16 residues. Germline V CDR1 and CDR2: SGHVS, FQNEAQ. V dropped 6 bases and J dropped 0; count of bases not matched to a gene: 11. Per the original data handling: Using reference gene primer amplification, nucleated cell counts were estimated. Sequenced by immunoSEQ multiplex PCR; TCRdb stores in-frame clones only, minus some. The V and J calls and the clone size are those of that table, but D and trimming were determined from the DNA. The repertoire holds 200,000 to 300,000 clones, with less than 90% as singletons. This clone occurred once. The sequence came from a man in his 60s with acute or convalescent COVID-19. Sequencing used peripheral blood. The chain joins TRBV7-8 to TRBJ2-7, with 7 positions matching TRBD1. CDR3 loop: CASRRDRVGSSYEQYF. The DNA for the CDR3 is TGTGCCAGCAGACGAGACAGGGTGGGTAGCTCCTACGAGCAGTACTTC.